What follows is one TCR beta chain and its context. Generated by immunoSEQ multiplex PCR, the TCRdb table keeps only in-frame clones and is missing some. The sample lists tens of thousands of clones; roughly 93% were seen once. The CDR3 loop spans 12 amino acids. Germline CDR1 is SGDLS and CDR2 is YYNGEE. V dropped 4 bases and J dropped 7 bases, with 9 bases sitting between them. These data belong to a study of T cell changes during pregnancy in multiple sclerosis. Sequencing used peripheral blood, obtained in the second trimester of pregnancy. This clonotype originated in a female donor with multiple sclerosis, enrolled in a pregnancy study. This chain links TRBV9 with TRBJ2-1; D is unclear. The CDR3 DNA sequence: TGTGCCAGCAGCTCCTTCGGGAATGAGCAGTTCTTC. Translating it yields CASSSFGNEQFF.